The rows below give T cell receptor beta chains drawn from one sample of a study of shared clonotypes between healthy human individuals. Produced via immunoSEQ multiplex PCR; TCRdb's table is partial and in-frame only. The sample carries some 2.1 million clones, roughly 94% recorded once. The sample comprised naive CD4+ T cells sorted from blood. The source is a man aged 18 to 35 in good health. Both conserved end residues are part of each CDR3. D genes are given only for firm matches. Not all rows give a size; the values are once, few, many and, for expanded clones, a class.

clone size: NA
V gene: TRBV10-2
D gene: NA
J gene: TRBJ1-5
CDR3 protein: CASSEMRVGSNQPQHF
CDR3 DNA: TGCGCCAGCAGTGAGATGAGGGTAGGGAGCAATCAGCCCCAGCATTTT

clone size: NA
V gene: TRBV10-1
D gene: NA
J gene: TRBJ2-7
CDR3 protein: CASSVDSFEQYF
CDR3 DNA: TGCGCCAGCAGTGTAGACAGTTTCGAGCAGTACTTC

clone size: NA
V gene: TRBV5-5
D gene: NA
J gene: TRBJ1-1
CDR3 protein: CASSSPRTANTEAFF
CDR3 DNA: TGTGCCAGCAGCTCCCCTCGTACGGCGAACACTGAAGCTTTCTTT

clone size: NA
V gene: TRBV6-5
D gene: NA
J gene: TRBJ1-4
CDR3 protein: CASSYLEKLFF
CDR3 DNA: TGTGCCAGCAGTTACCTGGAAAAACTGTTTTTT

clone size: NA
V gene: TRBV5-1
D gene: NA
J gene: TRBJ2-7
CDR3 protein: CASALPPPGPSYEQYF
CDR3 DNA: TGCGCCAGCGCCTTACCACCCCCGGGGCCGTCCTACGAGCAGTACTTC

clone size: NA
V gene: TRBV10-3
D gene: TRBD1
J gene: TRBJ1-5
CDR3 protein: CAISEAHRGYNQPQHF
CDR3 DNA: TGTGCCATCAGTGAGGCACACAGGGGATACAATCAGCCCCAGCATTTT

clone size: NA
V gene: TRBV15
D gene: TRBD1
J gene: TRBJ2-5
CDR3 protein: CATSAGGSGETQYF
CDR3 DNA: TGTGCCACCAGTGCAGGGGGCTCGGGAGAGACCCAGTACTTC

clone size: NA
V gene: TRBV29-1
D gene: NA
J gene: TRBJ2-1
CDR3 protein: CSVEVPSGSTFF
CDR3 DNA: TGCAGCGTTGAAGTACCCAGCGGGTCGACGTTCTTC

clone size: NA
V gene: TRBV5-1
D gene: NA
J gene: TRBJ2-1
CDR3 protein: CASGTSSYNEQFF
CDR3 DNA: TGCGCCAGTGGGACATCCTCCTACAATGAGCAGTTCTTC

clone size: NA
V gene: TRBV5-6
D gene: NA
J gene: TRBJ1-5
CDR3 protein: CASSLGYQPQHF
CDR3 DNA: TGTGCCAGCAGCTTGGGCTATCAGCCCCAGCATTTT

clone size: NA
V gene: TRBV30
D gene: NA
J gene: TRBJ1-1
CDR3 protein: CAWSPTGQEAFF
CDR3 DNA: TGTGCCTGGAGCCCTACGGGGCAGGAAGCTTTCTTT

clone size: NA
V gene: TRBV4-3
D gene: NA
J gene: TRBJ2-3
CDR3 protein: CASSQDSNTDTQYF
CDR3 DNA: TGCGCCAGCAGCCAAGATAGTAACACAGATACGCAGTATTTT

clone size: NA
V gene: TRBV7-9
D gene: TRBD1
J gene: TRBJ1-2
CDR3 protein: CASSLTGTGSNYGYTF
CDR3 DNA: TGTGCCAGCAGCTTAACCGGGACAGGGTCTAACTATGGCTACACCTTC

clone size: once
V gene: TRBV7-9
D gene: TRBD1
J gene: TRBJ1-4
CDR3 protein: CASSLGTGGREKLFF
CDR3 DNA: TGTGCCAGCAGCCTTGGGACAGGGGGCCGAGAAAAACTGTTTTTT

clone size: NA
V gene: TRBV5-1
D gene: TRBD2
J gene: TRBJ2-3
CDR3 protein: CASSLGGLAGADTQYF
CDR3 DNA: TGCGCCAGCAGCTTGGGAGGCCTTGCGGGAGCAGATACGCAGTATTTT

clone size: NA
V gene: TRBV6-5
D gene: NA
J gene: TRBJ1-6
CDR3 protein: CASSLQHNSPLHF
CDR3 DNA: TGTGCCAGCAGTTTGCAGCATAATTCACCCCTCCACTTT

clone size: once
V gene: TRBV11-2
D gene: NA
J gene: TRBJ1-6
CDR3 protein: CASSSGGTYNSPLHF
CDR3 DNA: TGTGCCAGCAGCTCAGGTGGGACATATAATTCACCCCTCCACTTT

clone size: NA
V gene: TRBV6-5
D gene: TRBD1
J gene: TRBJ2-7
CDR3 protein: CASSQHGTGIYEQYF
CDR3 DNA: TGTGCCAGCAGTCAACACGGGACAGGGATCTACGAGCAGTACTTC

clone size: NA
V gene: TRBV4-1
D gene: NA
J gene: TRBJ2-5
CDR3 protein: CASSENSGTVQETQYF
CDR3 DNA: TGCGCCAGCAGCGAAAACTCCGGGACCGTACAAGAGACCCAGTACTTC

clone size: NA
V gene: TRBV15
D gene: NA
J gene: TRBJ2-7
CDR3 protein: CATSRDRVGNNEQYF
CDR3 DNA: TGTGCCACCAGCAGAGACAGAGTCGGCAATAACGAGCAGTACTTC

clone size: once
V gene: TRBV30
D gene: TRBD2
J gene: TRBJ2-6
CDR3 protein: CAFLAGGAPPAGANVLTF
CDR3 DNA: TGTGCCTTTTTAGCGGGGGGGGCTCCCCCTGCTGGGGCCAACGTCCTGACTTTC

clone size: NA
V gene: TRBV27
D gene: TRBD2
J gene: TRBJ2-3
CDR3 protein: CASSTVPGRGGNTDTQYF
CDR3 DNA: TGTGCCAGCAGTACGGTTCCCGGGAGGGGCGGCAACACAGATACGCAGTATTTT